This T cell receptor (beta chain) was recovered during a study of T cell responses to AZD1222 COVID-19 vaccine. Turning to the study itself: Researchers grouped second doses given at about 4 or about 12 weeks into one pool.

TCRdb's table, derived via immunoSEQ multiplex PCR, lists solely in-frame clones and lacks some. The data hold around 99,000 clones, with 80% to 90% observed a single time. The junction had 13 bases not matched to a gene; V was cut back by 0 bases and J by 7 bases. Germline CDR1 is LGHNA and CDR2 is YSLEER. The CDR3 is 18 residues long. Sequences were derived from peripheral blood, sampled on day 0 of AZD1222 vaccination. The TCR was taken from an adult in good health. The chain carries TRBV4-3 and TRBJ2-1, with TRBD1 matching 9 bases. This CDR3 is CASSQDYFGTGLWNEQFF. CDR3 DNA: TGCGCCAGCAGCCAAGACTACTTCGGGACAGGGCTTTGGAATGAGCAGTTCTTC.